The 11 T cell receptor beta chains listed next were all sequenced from one sample in a study of T cell repertoires in breast cancer. Primers covering all TCR V genes were used in emulsion RT-PCR on CD8+ T cells. Blocking oligonucleotides added to a second nested PCR suppressed unpaired genes. TCRdb analysed the emulsion pairing reads with MiXCR anew, one entry per CDR3 protein. The sample holds about 40,000 distinct CDR3 sequences, around 45% seen once. Sequencing was performed on CD8+ T cells. These TCRs come from a pool of human donors with breast cancer or a healthy control (not recorded which).

This clonotype showed up just a few times. V gene TRBV2 combines with J gene TRBJ1-1; TRBD1 matches at 8 bases. Germline V gives CDR1 SNHLY, CDR2 FYNNEI. The V gene end was trimmed by 10 bases and the J gene end by 3 bases; junction bases not matched to a gene: 10. The CDR3 totals 14 residues. The CDR3 DNA is TGTGCCACTCGCCACGTGACAGGGGACACTGAAGCTTTCTTT. It specifies CATRHVTGDTEAFF.

This clonotype was observed at least ten times. This sequence joins TRBV6-1 and TRBJ2-1; D not resolved. The CDR3 runs 11 residues. The germline V and J ends were trimmed by 5 bases and 9 bases, with 8 bases remaining between them. Germline loops: CDR1 MNHNS, CDR2 SASEGT. For the CDR3, the DNA is TGTGCCAGCAGTAGGAGCAGTGAGCAGTTCTTC. This encodes CASSRSSEQFF.

The chain uses TRBV28 and TRBJ2-1; 10 bases agree with TRBD2. V lost 0 bases and J lost 4; bases outside the gene matches: 3. The CDR3 is 16 residues long. Germline values: CDR1 MDHEN, CDR2 SYDVKM. CDR3 region: CASSLWASGSYNEQFF. CDR3 sequence (DNA): TGTGCCAGCAGTTTATGGGCTAGCGGGAGTTACAATGAGCAGTTCTTC.

J is TRBJ2-1 and V is TRBV7-9; 9 nucleotides agree with TRBD2. The CDR3 runs to 16 residues. V was pared by 4 bases and J by 2 bases, with 6 bases of the junction left unmatched. Looked up from germline, CDR1 is SEHNR and CDR2 is FQNEAQ (reference sequence). CDR3 protein: CASSSLGGGAYNEQFF. The CDR3 region has the DNA TGTGCCAGCAGCTCTTTGGGCGGGGGGGCCTACAATGAGCAGTTCTTC.

On this clonotype itself: An end of the junction differs from the germline gene, which may be a read error. V is TRBV27 and J is TRBJ1-2; tentatively, D is TRBD1 (5 bases). Germline-derived CDR1 and CDR2 are MNHEY and SMNVEV (reference sequence). There are 18 residues in the CDR3. The CDR3 coding sequence is TGTGCCAGCGGTTTATCTTGGGACGGGGTTCCTGATTTCGATGGCTACACCTTC. As protein: CASGLSWDGVPDFDGYTF.

The chain employs TRBV7-8 and TRBJ1-1; TRBD1 is a possible D gene (5 bases). The CDR3 is made up of 14 amino acids. V was trimmed by 2 bases and J by 3 bases, leaving 10 bases between them. CDR1 and CDR2 (germline): SGHVS, FQNEAQ. CDR3 coding DNA: TGTGCCAGCAGCTTACGACAGACCTACACTGAAGCTTTCTTT. This sequence encodes CASSLRQTYTEAFF.

By proportion, this clonotype is medium-sized. The chain employs TRBV7-8 and TRBJ2-1, with D possibly matching TRBD2 (6 bases). This CDR3 has 13 amino acids. CDR1 and CDR2 (germline): SGHVS, FQNEAQ. Trimming removed 3 bases from V and 12 bases from J, with 15 bases in between. This chain's CDR3 is CASSFGGIEMQFF. The CDR3 DNA reads as TGTGCCAGCAGCTTTGGCGGGATCGAAATGCAGTTCTTC.

The chain combines TRBV7-9 with TRBJ1-2, with a possible D match to TRBD1 (5 bases). V lost 2 bases to trimming and J lost 4 bases, with 14 bases between them. This CDR3 has 15 residues. Germline CDR1 SEHNR, CDR2 FQNEAQ (reference sequence). The CDR3 DNA reads TGTGCCAGCAGCTTAACAGGAGGCAGGGTCTATGGCTACACCTTC. Its translation: CASSLTGGRVYGYTF.

The gene calls are TRBV7-9 and TRBJ1-3, with a tentative D call TRBD1 (5 bases). The germline V and J ends were trimmed by 5 bases and 6 bases, with 20 bases remaining between them. CDR3 length: 16 residues. The germline gives CDR1 SEHNR, CDR2 FQNEAQ (reference sequence). CDR3 in amino acids: CASSDLQELVANTIYF. The CDR3 bases are TGTGCCAGCAGCGACCTACAGGAATTGGTAGCAAACACCATATATTTT. The whole variable domain, filled in from reference TRBV7-9 and TRBJ1-3, reads DTGVSQNPRHKITKRGQNVTFRCDPISEHNRLYWYRQTLGQGPEFLTYFQNEAQLEKSRLLSDRFSAERPKGSFSTLEIQRTEQGDSAMYLCASSDLQELVANTIYFGEGSWLTVV.

This clonotype was counted ten times or more. The V call is TRBV20-1, the J call TRBJ1-2; a possible D gene is TRBD1 (5 bases). The germline V gene has CDR1 DFQATT and CDR2 SNEGSKA (reference sequence). The CDR3 is 15 residues long. Deletions cut 4 bases from V and 3 bases from J, with 18 bases between. CDR3 region: CSATSGREEHYGYTF. In nucleotides, the CDR3 is TGCAGTGCTACCTCGGGACGCGAAGAGCACTATGGCTACACCTTC.

This clonotype was observed many times. The rearrangement links TRBV4-1 to TRBJ1-1; possible D gene TRBD1, 5 bases. CDR3 length: 14 residues. Trimming removed 1 base at V and 4 bases at J, with 10 bases between. Per the germline V gene, CDR1 is MGHRA and CDR2 is YSYEKL. CDR3 amino acids: CASSQGHTGTEAFF. Here the CDR3 DNA reads TGCGCCAGCAGCCAAGGACATACAGGCACTGAAGCTTTCTTT.